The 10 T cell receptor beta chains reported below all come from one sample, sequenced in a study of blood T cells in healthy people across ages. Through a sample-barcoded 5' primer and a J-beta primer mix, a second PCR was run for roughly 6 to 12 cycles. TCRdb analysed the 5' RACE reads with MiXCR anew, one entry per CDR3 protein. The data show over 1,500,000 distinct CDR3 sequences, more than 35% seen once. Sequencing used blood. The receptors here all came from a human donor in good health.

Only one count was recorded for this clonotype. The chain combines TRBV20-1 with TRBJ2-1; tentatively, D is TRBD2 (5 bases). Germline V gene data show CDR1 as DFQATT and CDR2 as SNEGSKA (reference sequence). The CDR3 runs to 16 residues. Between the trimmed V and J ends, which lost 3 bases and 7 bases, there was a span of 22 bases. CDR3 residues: CSASVGNLLWQNEQFF. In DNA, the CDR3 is TGCAGTGCTAGTGTCGGGAATCTACTATGGCAAAATGAGCAGTTCTTC.

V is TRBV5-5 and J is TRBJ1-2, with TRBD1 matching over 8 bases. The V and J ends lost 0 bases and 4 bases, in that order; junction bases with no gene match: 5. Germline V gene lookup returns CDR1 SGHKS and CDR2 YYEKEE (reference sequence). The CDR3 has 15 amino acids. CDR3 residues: CASSLGTGISYGYTF. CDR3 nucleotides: TGTGCCAGCAGCTTGGGGACAGGGATCTCCTATGGCTACACCTTC.

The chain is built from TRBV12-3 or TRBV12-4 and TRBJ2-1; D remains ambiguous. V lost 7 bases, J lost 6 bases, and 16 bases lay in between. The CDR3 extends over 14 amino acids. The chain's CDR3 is CASTDDKGCNEQFF. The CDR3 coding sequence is TGTGCCAGCACCGACGACAAAGGGTGCAATGAGCAGTTCTTC.

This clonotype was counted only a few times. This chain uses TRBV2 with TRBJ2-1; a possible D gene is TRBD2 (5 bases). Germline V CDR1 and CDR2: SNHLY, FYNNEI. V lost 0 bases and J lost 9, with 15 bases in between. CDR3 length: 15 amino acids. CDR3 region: CASSEALDGSGEQFF. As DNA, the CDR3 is TGTGCCAGCAGTGAAGCCCTAGATGGGAGCGGTGAGCAGTTCTTC.

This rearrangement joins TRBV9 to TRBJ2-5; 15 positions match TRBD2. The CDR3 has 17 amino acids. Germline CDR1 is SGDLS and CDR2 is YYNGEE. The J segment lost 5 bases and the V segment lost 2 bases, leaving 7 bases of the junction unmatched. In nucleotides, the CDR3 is TGTGCCAGCAGCGTTACAGGGACTAGCGGGGGGCTTGAGACCCAGTACTTC. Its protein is CASSVTGTSGGLETQYF.

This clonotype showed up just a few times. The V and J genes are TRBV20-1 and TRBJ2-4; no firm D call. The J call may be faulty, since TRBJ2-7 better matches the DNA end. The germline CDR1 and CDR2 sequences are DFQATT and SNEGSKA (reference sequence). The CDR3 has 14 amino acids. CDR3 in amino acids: CSARGLSVSYEQYF. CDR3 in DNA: TGCAGTGCTAGAGGGCTGTCCGTCTCCTACGAGCAGTACTTC.

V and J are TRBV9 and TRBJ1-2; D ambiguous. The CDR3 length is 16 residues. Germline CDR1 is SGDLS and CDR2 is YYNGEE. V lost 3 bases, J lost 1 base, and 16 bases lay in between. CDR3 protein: CASSGFLEADNYGYTF. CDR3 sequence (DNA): TGTGCCAGCAGCGGGTTCCTCGAAGCTGATAACTATGGCTACACCTTC.

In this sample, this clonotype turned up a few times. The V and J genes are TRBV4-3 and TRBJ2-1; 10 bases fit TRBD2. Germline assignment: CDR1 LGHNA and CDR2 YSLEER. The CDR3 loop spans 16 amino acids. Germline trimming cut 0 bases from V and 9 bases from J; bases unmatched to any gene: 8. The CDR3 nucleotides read TGCGCCAGCAGCCAAGATTCCAGCGGGGGGGCATCTGAGCAGTTCTTC. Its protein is CASSQDSSGGASEQFF.

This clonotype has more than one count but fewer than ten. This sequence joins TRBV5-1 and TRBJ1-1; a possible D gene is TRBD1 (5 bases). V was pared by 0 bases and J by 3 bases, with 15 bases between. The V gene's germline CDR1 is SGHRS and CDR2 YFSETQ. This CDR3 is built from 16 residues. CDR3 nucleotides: TGCGCCAGCAGCTTGGCCATTTTAACAGGTGACACTGAAGCTTTCTTT. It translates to CASSLAILTGDTEAFF.

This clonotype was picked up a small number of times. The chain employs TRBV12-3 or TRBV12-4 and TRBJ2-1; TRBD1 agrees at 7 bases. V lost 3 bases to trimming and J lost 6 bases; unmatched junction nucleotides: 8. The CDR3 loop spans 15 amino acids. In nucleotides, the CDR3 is TGTGCCAGCAGTTTTGGTCCCCGGACAGGCAATGAGCAGTTCTTC. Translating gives CASSFGPRTGNEQFF.